A single T cell receptor (beta chain) is shown here with its context. The clone's antigen remains unknown. Nothing much larger sits one base from this clone, and base qualities are not available. TCR beta CDR3 regions were sequenced from DNA using the immunoSEQ Assay. The published analysis was carried out like this. To compute T cell density, TCR beta template counts were normalized to usable DNA, which was estimated by amplifying housekeeping genes. Richness was estimated with the preseqR package, extrapolating to 400,000 templates for PBMC samples and 120,000 templates for tissue samples. Clonality was taken to be one minus Pielou's evenness. To identify tissue-enriched TCRs, differential abundance testing was run on productive amino-acid clonotypes with a minimum total count of 5 and an alpha of 0.1. Repertoire overlap between compartments was quantified with the Jaccard Index and Morisita Overlap Index. GLIPH grouped TCR beta CDR3s together with public tetramer-defined viral CDR3s, and a viral motif had to include at least three viral sequences and show V-gene enrichment. TCRdb took this table from immuneACCESS and kept in-frame rearrangements with V and J called. Such tables lack part of the clones; where checked against another copy, unresolved V genes explain under half of the gap, and the rest is unexplained. D and trimming were read from the DNA, whereas the V and J calls and clone size are those reported in that table. For this sample the table gives around 33,000 clones, of which 82% were detected only once. The ten most abundant clones make up roughly a sixth of the sample.

This sample is drawn from a study of T cells in localized non-small cell lung cancer (dated by TCRdb to the early 2020s). Regarding the study in general: The study analyzed T cell repertoires of roughly 220 early-stage NSCLC patients, comparing tumors and uninvolved tumor-adjacent lungs. Of the NSCLC patients, roughly 130 were male and about 97 were female, and the mean age was approximately 66 years. The cohort comprised 200 to 300 treatment-naïve NSCLC patients with resected, localized lung tumors. Beyond this particular receptor, the publication reports: Since the design was exploratory, TCR variables were selected using unadjusted p-values with no false-discovery rate correction. A median of about 53 of the top 100 tumor clones were detected in paired uninvolved adjacent lung, and 28 of these tumor clones were also found among the top 100 clones of the paired uninvolved adjacent lung. Uninvolved tumor-adjacent lung showed the highest T cell clonality, higher than tumor, which suggests more focused antigenic responses in the uninvolved tumor-adjacent lung. Multi-region tumor sequencing was not performed, so intratumor heterogeneity could not be excluded. Higher blood T cell density associated with longer overall survival, while higher adjacent-lung clonality associated with shorter survival.

At diagnosis, tumor, uninvolved tumor-adjacent lung and peripheral blood were collected and then preserved as a mix of FFPE and fresh-frozen material. For TCR repertoire profiling, the blood samples were analyzed as peripheral blood mononuclear cells. This material consisted of peripheral blood, taken before any cancer treatment. The sequence derives from a male donor aged 60 or over with stage III squamous cell lung carcinoma.

The CDR3 region has the sequence CASSLGGSLGYNEQFF. The DNA sequence is TGTGCCAGCAGCTTAGGGGGGAGTCTGGGGTACAATGAGCAGTTCTTC. The rearranged chain carries TRBV11-3 and TRBJ2-1, with the D call perhaps TRBD1 or TRBD2, as 5 bases match in each case. Between the V and J ends, shortened by 1 base and 4 bases respectively, the junction contains 14 bases. According to the germline V gene, CDR1 reads SGHNT and CDR2 reads YENEEA. From the cysteine through the phenylalanine, the CDR3 covers 16 amino acids. Here the CDR3 DNA is all that survives: 48 bases in frame from base 1.